These 29 T cell receptor delta chains were sequenced from one sample in a study of gamma-delta T cells after stem cell transplantation. TCRdb reprocessed the RT-PCR reads using CATT. This sample has 1,900 or so delta-chain clones, with approximately 15% found just once. The sequencing sample was made of gamma-delta T cells. Receptor source: a human donor. It is not recorded whose cells these are; they may come from a transplant donor.

The CDR3 sequence is CACDSLGATDKLIF. The CDR3 nucleotides read TGTGCCTGTGATTCACTGGGGGCCACCGATAAACTCATCTTT. The chain uses TRDV2 and TRDJ1; the match to TRDD3 covers 8 bases. The CDR3 totals 14 residues. V gave up 4 bases and J gave up 1 base; unmatched junction bases: 4. Per the germline V gene, CDR1 is GEAIGNYY and CDR2 is EKD.

By frequency in the sample, this clone is medium-sized. V gene TRDV2 combines with J gene TRDJ1; 9 bases are a match to TRDD3. V trimming: 0 bases; J trimming: 0 bases; junction bases outside the gene matches: 4. Germline loops: CDR1 GEAIGNYY, CDR2 EKD. This CDR3 has 16 amino acids. CDR3 amino acids: CACDTLGDSYTDKLIF. Written as DNA, the CDR3 is TGTGCCTGTGACACCTTGGGGGATAGTTACACCGATAAACTCATCTTT.

This clone was picked up a small number of times. A far more abundant clone sits one base away, making this likely a read error. The CDR3 protein is CARDLLGDNSWDTRQMFF. The CDR3 region has the DNA TGTGCCCGTGATCTTCTGGGGGATAACTCCTGGGACACCCGACAGATGTTTTTC. The genes are TRDV2 and TRDJ3; 10 positions match TRDD3. This CDR3 comprises 18 residues. The germline CDR1 and CDR2 sequences are GEAIGNYY and EKD.

The V gene call is TRDV2, and the J gene call is absent; TRDD3, the D gene given by the table, was not confirmed from the DNA. The CDR3 has 19 residues. From germline, CDR1 is GEAIGNYY and CDR2 EKD. CDR3 in amino acids: CACDFGRGDTTWDTQNMFF. The CDR3, as DNA: TGTGCCTGTGACTTTGGAAGGGGGGATACAACCTGGGACACCCAAAACATGTTTTTC.

This clone has just a few counts. The chain uses TRDV2 and TRDJ1, with TRDD3 as a possible D gene (6 bases). Trimming removed 4 bases from V and 4 bases from J, with 30 bases in between. This CDR3 region has 19 residues. Germline V lookup: CDR1 GEAIGNYY, CDR2 EKD. The CDR3 protein is CACESILGRGTGVIDKLIF. As DNA, the CDR3 is TGTGCCTGTGAAAGCATACTAGGCAGGGGGACCGGGGTCATCGATAAACTCATCTTT.

A remark on this clone: Compared with germline, one end of the junction differs, possibly owing to a read error. This chain uses TRDV2 with TRDJ3, with 8 bases aligning to TRDD3. This CDR3 is 20 amino acids long. Germline CDR1 reads GEAIGNYY; CDR2 reads EKD. In DNA, the CDR3 is TGTGCCTGTGACACCGTGCTGGGGGACATCATCTCCTGTGACACCCGCCAGATGTTTTTC. Protein: CACDTVLGDIISCDTRQMFF.

The rearrangement links TRDV2 to TRDJ1; 12 bases agree with TRDD3. TCRdb does not report a J gene; here it was assigned by matching the DNA to germline references. V gave up 0 bases and J gave up 4 bases; unmatched junction bases: 14. From germline, CDR1 is GEAIGNYY and CDR2 EKD. The CDR3 contains 19 residues. DNA of the CDR3: TGTGCCTGTGACACCGGCAAAGGACTGGGGGATACCTCTATCGATAAACTCATCTTT. Amino acid sequence: CACDTGKGLGDTSIDKLIF.

Concerning this clone itself: This may be a read error: a much more frequent sequence differs by one nucleotide. This chain joins TRDV2 and TRDJ1; D gene uncertain. Germline matching of the DNA provided the J gene here, since TCRdb leaves it blank. Trimming took off 1 base at V and 1 base at J, with 24 bases between the two ends. Germline V gives CDR1 GEAIGNYY, CDR2 EKD. This CDR3 has 19 amino acids. CDR3 coding DNA: TGTGCCTGTGACACTGGCGGAGGGCGCACACAACTACTCACCGATAAACTCATCTTT. This translates into CACDTGGGRTQLLTDKLIF.

V usage is TRDV2 and J usage is TRDJ1; TRDD3 aligns across 11 bases. In germline, CDR1 is GEAIGNYY, CDR2 EKD. This CDR3 comprises 15 residues. Losses at the gene ends were 5 bases for V and 4 bases for J; bases not matched to a gene: 8. The CDR3 loop is CACVPLGDKSDKLIF. As DNA, the CDR3 is TGTGCCTGTGTCCCACTGGGGGATAAGAGCGATAAACTCATCTTT.

As to this clone: This is likely an artifact of a read error, given a far larger clone one base away. The chain links TRDV2 to TRDJ2; weak D call: TRDD3 (6 bases). This CDR3 is built from 19 residues. The germline V gene encodes CDR1 GEAIGNYY and CDR2 EKD. The CDR3 loop is CASDTLIRTGSSLTAQLFF. CDR3 DNA sequence: TGTGCCTCTGACACGCTAATTCGGACTGGGTCCTCTTTGACAGCACAACTCTTCTTT.

The V gene is TRDV2, the J gene TRDJ1, with TRDD3 matching 7 bases. CDR3 length: 18 residues. CDR1 and CDR2 (germline): GEAIGNYY, EKD. V lost 0 bases to trimming and J lost 0 bases; unmatched junction nucleotides: 12. CDR3 sequence (DNA): TGTGCCTGTGACACCGTCCTGGGGGTTACCTTGTACACCGATAAACTCATCTTT. Translation: CACDTVLGVTLYTDKLIF.

V is TRDV2 and J is TRDJ1; D remains ambiguous. TCRdb records no J gene; here it was assigned by comparing the DNA to germline. Trimming removed 1 base at V and 1 base at J, with 24 bases between. Germline assignment: CDR1 GEAIGNYY and CDR2 EKD. The CDR3 consists of 19 residues. In DNA form, the CDR3 reads TGTGCCTGTGACACTGTCGGAGTGCGCACACAACGACTCACCGATAAACTCATCTTT. Translation: CACDTVGVRTQRLTDKLIF.

Details on this clone: A much larger clone differs by one base, so this may be a read error. The same CDR3 is also encoded by other DNA sequences in this sample. The rearrangement links TRDV2 to TRDJ1; no definite D call. This CDR3 has 16 residues. From germline, CDR1 is GEAIGNYY and CDR2 EKD. This CDR3 reads CACDTLLPSGADKLIF. DNA for the CDR3: TGTGCCTGTGACACCCTACTCCCCTCCGGGGCCGATAAACTCATCTTC.

The chain uses TRDV2 and TRDJ1; 8 bases agree with TRDD3. Germline V gives CDR1 GEAIGNYY, CDR2 EKD. The V and J ends lost 6 bases and 0 bases, in that order; junction bases with no gene match: 11. This CDR3 is built from 16 residues. The CDR3, as DNA: TGTGCCTGTCTAACCCTTATGGGGGATTACACCGATAAACTCATCTTT. Amino acid sequence: CACLTLMGDYTDKLIF.

In the case of this clone: This CDR3 is also generated by other DNA sequences in the sample. The V and J genes are TRDV2 and TRDJ3; 12 bases fit TRDD3. This CDR3 region has 19 residues. With 3 bases clipped from V and 1 base from J, the junction kept 6 bases outside the gene matches. Germline V gene sequence: CDR1 GEAIGNYY, CDR2 EKD. The CDR3 here is CACDSVLGDTSWDTRQMFF. The CDR3, as DNA: TGTGCCTGTGACTCAGTCCTGGGGGATACGTCCTGGGACACCCGACAGATGTTTTTC.

This clone showed up just a few times. The genes are TRDV2 and TRDJ1; 8 positions match TRDD3. The CDR3 has 20 amino acids. Germline values: CDR1 GEAIGNYY, CDR2 EKD. The V segment lost 3 bases and the J segment 2 bases; nucleotides outside the gene matches: 22. CDR3: CACDLLVSWGTTRGTDKLIF. CDR3 nucleotide sequence: TGTGCCTGTGACCTGTTGGTTAGCTGGGGGACTACGCGGGGGACCGATAAACTCATCTTT.

This clone was seen more than once but under ten times. The likely explanation is a read error, given a far larger clone one base away. Within the sample, other DNA sequences also encode this same CDR3. The CDR3 coding sequence is TGTGCCTGTGACACCCTGGACTTGGCCGGGCACCTCGCTACCGACACTGATAAACTCATCTTT. Translation gives CACDTLDLAGHLATDTDKLIF. The chain is built from TRDV2 and TRDJ1; D ambiguous. This CDR3 contains 21 residues. Looked up from germline, CDR1 is GEAIGNYY and CDR2 is EKD.

This sequence joins TRDV2 and TRDJ1; 12 bases line up with TRDD3. TCRdb lists no J gene, so it was determined here by aligning the DNA to germline. The CDR3 has 22 amino acids. Germline CDR1 GEAIGNYY, CDR2 EKD. V shed 3 bases and J 0 bases; nucleotides not matched to a gene: 22. CDR3 DNA sequence: TGTGCCTGTGACGCGGTGGGAACTGGGGGATACACTCACTCAGAGTACACCGATAAACTCATCTTT. Translating gives CACDAVGTGGYTHSEYTDKLIF.

This clone is judged large (0.1 to 1%). The CDR3 DNA reads as TGTGCCTGCGATAGGATACCAACTGGGGGATCCGGCCTATACACGACCGATAAACTCATCTTT. Protein sequence: CACDRIPTGGSGLYTTDKLIF. The chain joins TRDV2 to TRDJ1; 10 bases line up with TRDD3. Per the germline V gene, CDR1 is GEAIGNYY and CDR2 is EKD. The CDR3 is 21 residues long. V lost 7 bases, J lost 2 bases, and 27 bases stayed unmatched.

By sample share, this clone is hyperexpanded. The sample contains more than one DNA sequence encoding this CDR3. This chain joins TRDV2 and TRDJ1; TRDD3 matches 9 bases. The CDR3 extends over 16 amino acids. Germline V gene data show CDR1 as GEAIGNYY and CDR2 as EKD. V lost 1 base to trimming and J lost 4 bases; unmatched junction nucleotides: 9. CDR3 region: CACDTLGDPKIDKLIF. The DNA of the CDR3 is TGTGCCTGTGACACGCTGGGGGATCCCAAGATCGATAAACTCATCTTT.

This clone rates as large. Other DNA sequences in the same sample also yield this CDR3. The V and J genes are TRDV2 and TRDJ1; 9 nucleotides match TRDD3. Trimming cost V 0 bases and J 1 base; bases outside gene matches: 26. This CDR3 comprises 23 residues. The germline gives CDR1 GEAIGNYY, CDR2 EKD. CDR3 sequence: CACDTVPTYVGGDTTKSTDKLIF. The CDR3 coding sequence is TGTGCCTGTGACACCGTCCCGACCTACGTGGGTGGGGATACGACAAAGTCCACCGATAAACTCATCTTT.

This clone was recorded a few times. V usage is TRDV2 and J usage is TRDJ1, with 10 bases identical to TRDD3. V lost 0 bases to trimming and J lost 2 bases; unmatched junction nucleotides: 14. From germline, CDR1 is GEAIGNYY and CDR2 EKD. This CDR3 has 19 amino acids. CDR3 region: CACDTLAGGYTQGTDKLIF. CDR3 bases: TGTGCCTGTGACACCTTGGCTGGGGGATATACACAAGGGACCGATAAACTCATCTTT.

In regard to this clone: TCRdb lists the protein of a much larger clone for this DNA, which differs at residue 9, so this is likely a read error; the protein given here is translated from the DNA itself. V usage is TRDV2 and J usage is TRDJ1; 8 nucleotides match TRDD3. The J segment lost 1 base and the V segment lost 3 bases, leaving 9 bases of the junction unmatched. The CDR3 is made up of 16 amino acids. The germline CDR1 and CDR2 sequences are GEAIGNYY and EKD. The CDR3 DNA sequence: TGTGCCTGTGACGGGTTGGGGGATCAGTTCACCGATAAACTCATCTTT. Its translation is CACDGLGDQFTDKLIF.

In its sample, this clone was seen a few times. The junction departs from the called germline gene at one end, perhaps through a read error. This sequence joins TRDV2 and TRDJ3, with D possibly being TRDD3 (5 bases). Germline V lookup: CDR1 GEAIGNYY, CDR2 EKD. The length of the CDR3 is 24 residues. The CDR3 reads CACDTVVGGTEFPGSSWYTRQMFF. The CDR3 DNA reads as TGTGCCTGTGACACCGTCGTAGGGGGTACTGAGTTCCCCGGGAGCTCCTGGTACACCCGACAGATGTTTTTC.

Only a few counts were recorded for this clone. The gene calls are TRDV2 and TRDJ1; TRDD3 aligns across 7 bases. Trimming removed 0 bases from V and 0 bases from J; junction bases left unmatched: 6. The CDR3 has 16 residues. The V gene's germline CDR1 is GEAIGNYY and CDR2 EKD. As DNA, the CDR3 is TGTGCCTGTGACACCGTGGGGGAAGCGTACACCGATAAACTCATCTTT. This sequence encodes CACDTVGEAYTDKLIF.

Judged by abundance, this clone is hyperexpanded. The same CDR3 is also encoded by other DNA sequences in this sample. This chain joins TRDV2 and TRDJ2; 12 bases are shared with TRDD3. The V gene's germline CDR1 is GEAIGNYY and CDR2 EKD. The CDR3 loop spans 20 amino acids. V dropped 3 bases and J dropped 7; count of bases not matched to a gene: 20. CDR3 loop: CACDPISLVLGDTNKAQLFF. CDR3 nucleotides: TGTGCCTGTGACCCCATAAGTCTCGTACTGGGGGATACCAATAAAGCACAACTCTTCTTT.

The rearrangement joins TRDV2 to TRDJ1, with 7 bases lining up with TRDD3. TCRdb offers no J gene call, so here the DNA was matched to germline to obtain one. CDR3 length: 16 residues. V gave up 0 bases and J gave up 2 bases; unmatched junction bases: 8. CDR1 GEAIGNYY and CDR2 EKD come from the germline V gene. CDR3 DNA: TGTGCCTGTGACACCGGTTGGGGGAATAGGACCGATAAACTCATCTTT. It yields the protein CACDTGWGNRTDKLIF.

This clone showed up just a few times. The chain uses TRDV2 and TRDJ1; 8 bases are shared with TRDD3. The ends lost 3 bases at V and 3 bases at J; junction bases unmatched: 14. The CDR3 length is 17 residues. Looked up from germline, CDR1 is GEAIGNYY and CDR2 is EKD. CDR3 sequence (DNA): TGTGCCTGTGACGCGATGGGGGATTCTCCGTTCTCCGATAAACTCATCTTT. Amino acids: CACDAMGDSPFSDKLIF.

By share, this clone ranks as medium-sized. This chain joins TRDV2 and TRDJ1, with TRDD3 identical over 7 bases. Germline CDR1 GEAIGNYY, CDR2 EKD. V shed 1 base, J shed 4 bases, and the junction held 11 bases outside the gene matches. The CDR3 runs to 16 residues. The CDR3: CACDTLGAPSGDKLIF. CDR3 in DNA: TGTGCCTGTGACACGCTGGGGGCCCCTTCGGGCGATAAACTCATCTTT.